The 27 T cell receptor beta chains given below trace back to one sample, sequenced in a study of blood T cell repertoires in COVID-19. Measured with immunoSEQ multiplex PCR; TCRdb has only the in-frame clones, and not every one. The table includes about 86,000 clones, roughly 83% detected once. The source material was peripheral blood. These receptors were obtained from an elderly woman with active or convalescent COVID-19.

This chain uses TRBV5-4 with TRBJ1-2; D may be TRBD1 (5 bases). V lost 8 bases and J lost 6, with 11 bases in between. This CDR3 is built from 11 residues. The germline V gene has CDR1 SGHNT and CDR2 YYREEE (reference sequence). CDR3 in amino acids: CASQGTDGYTF. Written as DNA, the CDR3 is TGTGCCAGTCAGGGTACGGATGGCTACACCTTC. Complete variable domain (other parts from reference TRBV5-4 and TRBJ1-2): ETGVTQSPTHLIKTRGQQVTLRCSSQSGHNTVSWYQQALGQGPQFIFQYYREEENGRGNFPPRFSGLQFPNYSSELNVNALELDDSALYLCASQGTDGYTFGSGTRLTVV.

Points on this clone: Other DNA variants within this sample encode the same CDR3. The V gene is TRBV5-1, the J gene TRBJ1-4; D may be TRBD1 (5 bases). Germline V gene lookup returns CDR1 SGHRS and CDR2 YFSETQ. The CDR3 consists of 15 residues. V was clipped by 0 bases and J by 2 bases, with 8 bases between them. The CDR3: CASSLVGATNEKLFF. CDR3 DNA sequence: TGCGCCAGCAGCTTGGTAGGGGCCACTAATGAAAAACTGTTTTTT.

The rearrangement links TRBV4-2 to TRBJ2-1; D unclear. The CDR3 has 14 residues. The V end was cut by 4 bases, the J end by 4 bases, with 11 bases between. The germline CDR1 and CDR2 sequences are LGHNA and YNFKEQ. The chain's CDR3 is CASSRLPEYNEQFF. The CDR3 nucleotides read TGTGCCAGCAGCCGCTTACCTGAGTACAATGAGCAGTTCTTC.

The CDR3 sequence: CASSLVSMAPSSYEQYF. CDR3 DNA: TGTGCCAGCAGCCTCGTTTCGATGGCACCCTCCTCCTACGAGCAGTACTTC. The chain joins TRBV11-3 to TRBJ2-7, with no clear D. The CDR3 covers 17 residues. Germline V CDR1 and CDR2: SGHNT, YENEEA. V lost 5 bases, J lost 0 bases, and 20 bases lay in between. The full variable domain, completed using reference TRBV11-3 and TRBJ2-7, is EAGVVQSPRYKIIEKKQPVAFWCNPISGHNTLYWYLQNLGQGPELLIRYENEEAVDDSQLPKDRFSAERLKGVDSTLKIQPAELGDSAVYLCASSLVSMAPSSYEQYFGPGTRLTVT.

The chain combines TRBV11-3 with TRBJ1-1; a weak D match, TRBD1 (6 bases). V lost 0 bases and J lost 6, with 14 bases in between. CDR3 length equals 15 residues. CDR1 and CDR2 (germline): SGHNT, YENEEA. CDR3 region: CASSLEGAWSPEAFF. DNA for the CDR3: TGTGCCAGCAGCTTAGAGGGGGCGTGGAGCCCTGAAGCTTTCTTT.

This chain links TRBV24-1 with TRBJ2-1; D may be TRBD2 (5 bases). The germline V and J ends were trimmed by 1 base and 7 bases, with 10 bases remaining between them. The CDR3 contains 14 residues. Germline V gene lookup returns CDR1 KGHDR and CDR2 SFDVKD. The CDR3 DNA follows: TGTGCCACCAGTGATTTCCTTCGGGGTAATGAGCAGTTCTTC. Protein: CATSDFLRGNEQFF.

The rearrangement links TRBV4-3 to TRBJ2-1; no definite D call. Germline CDR1 and CDR2: LGHNA and YSLEER. CDR3 length equals 13 residues. Trimming stripped 0 bases from V and 4 bases from J, with 4 bases between. CDR3: CASSQDQYNEQFF. The CDR3 DNA reads TGCGCCAGCAGCCAAGACCAGTACAATGAGCAGTTCTTC.

CDR3 loop: CASSIAGVGNEKLFF. In nucleotides, the CDR3 is TGTGCCAGTAGTATAGCGGGGGTTGGTAATGAAAAACTGTTTTTT. This sequence joins TRBV19 and TRBJ1-4; maybe TRBD1 (5 bases). CDR3 length: 15 amino acids. Deletions cut 1 base from V and 4 bases from J, with 10 bases between. Germline loops: CDR1 LNHDA, CDR2 SQIVND (reference sequence).

The chain recombines TRBV28 with TRBJ1-6, with 10 bases lining up with TRBD1. V lost 7 bases, J lost 2 bases, and 5 bases stayed unmatched. This CDR3 is built from 16 residues. Germline V lookup: CDR1 MDHEN, CDR2 SYDVKM. Here the CDR3 DNA reads TGTGCCAGCATAAGACAGGGGGCGCCCTATAATTCACCCCTCCACTTT. Encoded protein: CASIRQGAPYNSPLHF.

V is TRBV19 and J is TRBJ1-1, with 7 bases fitting TRBD1. The junction had 8 bases not matched to a gene; V was cut back by 5 bases and J by 8 bases. This CDR3 region has 13 residues. The V gene's germline CDR1 is LNHDA and CDR2 SQIVND (reference sequence). The CDR3 DNA is TGTGCCAGTAGTGTTCCGGGACAGCGCGAAGCTTTCTTT. Its protein is CASSVPGQREAFF. Together with reference TRBV19 and TRBJ1-1, the CDR3 gives the full variable domain: DGGITQSPKYLFRKEGQNVTLSCEQNLNHDAMYWYRQDPGQGLRLIYYSQIVNDFQKGDIAEGYSVSREKKESFPLTVTSAQKNPTAFYLCASSVPGQREAFFGQGTRLTVV.

The rearrangement uses TRBV5-1 and TRBJ1-3; D is uncertain. Trimming removed 1 base at V and 0 bases at J, with 11 bases between. The germline gives CDR1 SGHRS, CDR2 YFSETQ. This CDR3 is built from 16 residues. This chain's CDR3 is CASSLSFGGSGNTIYF. The CDR3 DNA follows: TGCGCCAGCAGCTTGAGTTTCGGAGGCTCTGGAAACACCATATATTTT.

The chain is built from TRBV12-3 or TRBV12-4 and TRBJ2-1, with 9 bases fitting TRBD1. V gave up 6 bases and J gave up 9 bases; unmatched junction bases: 6. CDR3 length: 13 amino acids. CDR3 in amino acids: CASSLGQGIEQFF. DNA of the CDR3: TGTGCCAGCAGCTTGGGACAGGGCATTGAGCAGTTCTTC.

This rearrangement joins TRBV6-1 to TRBJ2-7, with D uncertain. The length of the CDR3 is 14 residues. V was trimmed by 0 bases and J by 3 bases, leaving 9 bases between them. From germline, CDR1 is MNHNS and CDR2 SASEGT. The CDR3 region has the DNA TGTGCCAGCAGTGAAGCTCTGCAGATCTACGAGCAGTACTTC. This gives the protein CASSEALQIYEQYF.

This clone was seen only a few times. The chain employs TRBV5-4 and TRBJ2-4; 9 bases match TRBD1. The V gene end was trimmed by 4 bases and the J gene end by 0 bases; junction bases not matched to a gene: 8. CDR1 and CDR2 (germline): SGHNT, YYREEE (reference sequence). The CDR3 consists of 17 residues. In nucleotides, the CDR3 is TGTGCCAGCAGCCCATTAACAGGGGGCCTAGCCAAAAACATTCAGTACTTC. This codes for CASSPLTGGLAKNIQYF.

The chain links TRBV6-1 to TRBJ1-1, with D unresolved. V lost 0 bases, J lost 2 bases, and 10 bases lay in between. Germline CDR1 is MNHNS and CDR2 is SASEGT. The CDR3 has 15 residues. CDR3 DNA sequence: TGTGCCAGCAGTGAAGCGGGAGGGTTTAACACTGAAGCTTTCTTT. Translated, it gives CASSEAGGFNTEAFF.

This sequence joins TRBV28 and TRBJ2-1; 9 bases map to TRBD2. Trimming took 3 bases from V and 2 from J; bases not matched to a gene: 5. Germline CDR1 and CDR2: MDHEN and SYDVKM. The CDR3 length is 16 residues. CDR3 DNA: TGTGCCAGCAGTTTCTCAGCGGGAGGAGCCTACAATGAGCAGTTCTTC. Its translation: CASSFSAGGAYNEQFF.

This clone was seen a few times. This rearrangement joins TRBV5-1 to TRBJ1-1, with 8 bases matching TRBD1. V lost 4 bases, J lost 1 base, and 9 bases stayed unmatched. The V gene's germline CDR1 is SGHRS and CDR2 YFSETQ. The CDR3 spans 16 residues. In DNA, the CDR3 is TGCGCCAGCAGCCGGACAGGGATGGATGGGAACACTGAAGCTTTCTTT. It yields the protein CASSRTGMDGNTEAFF.

The chain joins TRBV28 to TRBJ1-5; D possibly corresponds to TRBD1 (6 bases). V lost 5 bases, J lost 7 bases, and 15 bases lay in between. Per the germline V gene, CDR1 is MDHEN and CDR2 is SYDVKM. The CDR3 has 14 residues. CDR3 bases: TGTGCCAGCAGTCCCACTCTCCAGGGGCAGCCCCAGCATTTT. Translation gives CASSPTLQGQPQHF.

The chain is built from TRBV6-5 and TRBJ2-5; 7 bases agree with TRBD2. V gave up 4 bases and J gave up 1 base; unmatched junction bases: 9. CDR1 and CDR2 from the germline V gene are MNHEY and SVGAGI. The CDR3 covers 16 residues. The CDR3: CASSSSFREAQETQYF. For the CDR3, the DNA is TGTGCCAGCAGTTCCTCCTTCCGGGAGGCCCAAGAGACCCAGTACTTC.

The rearrangement uses TRBV15 and TRBJ2-1, with TRBD1 matching over 8 bases. The CDR3 covers 16 residues. J gave up 9 bases and V 2 bases, and 12 bases lay outside the gene matches. Per germline, CDR1 LNHNV and CDR2 YYDKDF (reference sequence). Here the CDR3 DNA reads TGTGCCACCAGCAGATTCCGGGACAGGACTGGTGGTGAGCAGTTCTTC. Encoded protein: CATSRFRDRTGGEQFF.

The CDR3 nucleotides read TGTGCCAGTAGCTCTGAGGTTATCGGGGAGCTGTTTTTT. This codes for CASSSEVIGELFF. The J gene is TRBJ2-2, the V gene TRBV19; D gene uncertain. The V end lost 6 bases, the J end lost 7 bases, and 12 bases lay between the germline ends. The CDR3 contains 13 residues. Germline loops: CDR1 LNHDA, CDR2 SQIVND (reference sequence).

This clone was detected only once. The genes are TRBV19 and TRBJ2-2; the match to TRBD1 covers 9 bases. V was pared by 9 bases and J by 3 bases, with 5 bases of the junction left unmatched. The CDR3 covers 14 residues. Germline loops: CDR1 LNHDA, CDR2 SQIVND (reference sequence). The CDR3 DNA reads as TGTGCCAGCACCGGGACAGGGTACACCGGGGAGCTGTTTTTT. Translation gives CASTGTGYTGELFF.

CDR3 nucleotides: TGTGCCAGCAGTGAAATACAGGGTGGCACAGATACGCAGTATTTT. Encoded protein: CASSEIQGGTDTQYF. The rearrangement joins TRBV6-1 to TRBJ2-3, with D tentatively TRBD1 (6 bases). Germline-derived CDR1 and CDR2 are MNHNS and SASEGT. CDR3 length: 15 residues. V lost 2 bases and J 1 base, leaving 10 bases between the germline ends.

The rearrangement uses TRBV10-3 and TRBJ2-7; tentatively, D is TRBD2 (6 bases). Trimming pared 0 bases from V and 4 bases from J, leaving 13 bases between. Germline V gene sequence: CDR1 ENHRY, CDR2 SYGVKD. The CDR3 loop spans 15 amino acids. CDR3: CAISESGGERYEQYF. The CDR3 DNA reads TGTGCCATCAGTGAGTCGGGCGGGGAGCGATACGAGCAGTACTTC.

The rearrangement links TRBV3-1 (or the pseudogene TRBV3-2) to TRBJ2-7; 13 nucleotides match TRBD2. Per the germline V gene, CDR1 is LGHDT and CDR2 is YNNKEL (reference sequence). This CDR3 has 16 residues. J was trimmed by 4 bases and V by 4 bases; bases with no gene match: 7. Here the CDR3 reads CASSPGLAGNGYEQYF. In nucleotides, the CDR3 is TGTGCCAGCAGCCCGGGACTAGCGGGAAATGGATACGAGCAGTACTTC.

The J gene is TRBJ2-2, the V gene TRBV5-1, with 7 bases lining up with TRBD1. Germline CDR1 is SGHRS and CDR2 is YFSETQ. This CDR3 has 14 amino acids. The V and J ends lost 5 bases and 4 bases, in that order; junction bases with no gene match: 5. The CDR3 sequence: CASRRQGGTGELFF. The CDR3 bases are TGCGCCAGCAGGAGACAGGGTGGCACCGGGGAGCTGTTTTTT.

J is TRBJ1-4 and V is TRBV27, with D unclear. Germline CDR1 MNHEY, CDR2 SMNVEV (reference sequence). This CDR3 comprises 13 residues. Trimming stripped 0 bases from V and 7 bases from J, with 6 bases between. The CDR3 loop reads CASSLSGFEKLFF. For the CDR3, the DNA is TGTGCCAGCAGTTTATCCGGGTTTGAAAAACTGTTTTTT.